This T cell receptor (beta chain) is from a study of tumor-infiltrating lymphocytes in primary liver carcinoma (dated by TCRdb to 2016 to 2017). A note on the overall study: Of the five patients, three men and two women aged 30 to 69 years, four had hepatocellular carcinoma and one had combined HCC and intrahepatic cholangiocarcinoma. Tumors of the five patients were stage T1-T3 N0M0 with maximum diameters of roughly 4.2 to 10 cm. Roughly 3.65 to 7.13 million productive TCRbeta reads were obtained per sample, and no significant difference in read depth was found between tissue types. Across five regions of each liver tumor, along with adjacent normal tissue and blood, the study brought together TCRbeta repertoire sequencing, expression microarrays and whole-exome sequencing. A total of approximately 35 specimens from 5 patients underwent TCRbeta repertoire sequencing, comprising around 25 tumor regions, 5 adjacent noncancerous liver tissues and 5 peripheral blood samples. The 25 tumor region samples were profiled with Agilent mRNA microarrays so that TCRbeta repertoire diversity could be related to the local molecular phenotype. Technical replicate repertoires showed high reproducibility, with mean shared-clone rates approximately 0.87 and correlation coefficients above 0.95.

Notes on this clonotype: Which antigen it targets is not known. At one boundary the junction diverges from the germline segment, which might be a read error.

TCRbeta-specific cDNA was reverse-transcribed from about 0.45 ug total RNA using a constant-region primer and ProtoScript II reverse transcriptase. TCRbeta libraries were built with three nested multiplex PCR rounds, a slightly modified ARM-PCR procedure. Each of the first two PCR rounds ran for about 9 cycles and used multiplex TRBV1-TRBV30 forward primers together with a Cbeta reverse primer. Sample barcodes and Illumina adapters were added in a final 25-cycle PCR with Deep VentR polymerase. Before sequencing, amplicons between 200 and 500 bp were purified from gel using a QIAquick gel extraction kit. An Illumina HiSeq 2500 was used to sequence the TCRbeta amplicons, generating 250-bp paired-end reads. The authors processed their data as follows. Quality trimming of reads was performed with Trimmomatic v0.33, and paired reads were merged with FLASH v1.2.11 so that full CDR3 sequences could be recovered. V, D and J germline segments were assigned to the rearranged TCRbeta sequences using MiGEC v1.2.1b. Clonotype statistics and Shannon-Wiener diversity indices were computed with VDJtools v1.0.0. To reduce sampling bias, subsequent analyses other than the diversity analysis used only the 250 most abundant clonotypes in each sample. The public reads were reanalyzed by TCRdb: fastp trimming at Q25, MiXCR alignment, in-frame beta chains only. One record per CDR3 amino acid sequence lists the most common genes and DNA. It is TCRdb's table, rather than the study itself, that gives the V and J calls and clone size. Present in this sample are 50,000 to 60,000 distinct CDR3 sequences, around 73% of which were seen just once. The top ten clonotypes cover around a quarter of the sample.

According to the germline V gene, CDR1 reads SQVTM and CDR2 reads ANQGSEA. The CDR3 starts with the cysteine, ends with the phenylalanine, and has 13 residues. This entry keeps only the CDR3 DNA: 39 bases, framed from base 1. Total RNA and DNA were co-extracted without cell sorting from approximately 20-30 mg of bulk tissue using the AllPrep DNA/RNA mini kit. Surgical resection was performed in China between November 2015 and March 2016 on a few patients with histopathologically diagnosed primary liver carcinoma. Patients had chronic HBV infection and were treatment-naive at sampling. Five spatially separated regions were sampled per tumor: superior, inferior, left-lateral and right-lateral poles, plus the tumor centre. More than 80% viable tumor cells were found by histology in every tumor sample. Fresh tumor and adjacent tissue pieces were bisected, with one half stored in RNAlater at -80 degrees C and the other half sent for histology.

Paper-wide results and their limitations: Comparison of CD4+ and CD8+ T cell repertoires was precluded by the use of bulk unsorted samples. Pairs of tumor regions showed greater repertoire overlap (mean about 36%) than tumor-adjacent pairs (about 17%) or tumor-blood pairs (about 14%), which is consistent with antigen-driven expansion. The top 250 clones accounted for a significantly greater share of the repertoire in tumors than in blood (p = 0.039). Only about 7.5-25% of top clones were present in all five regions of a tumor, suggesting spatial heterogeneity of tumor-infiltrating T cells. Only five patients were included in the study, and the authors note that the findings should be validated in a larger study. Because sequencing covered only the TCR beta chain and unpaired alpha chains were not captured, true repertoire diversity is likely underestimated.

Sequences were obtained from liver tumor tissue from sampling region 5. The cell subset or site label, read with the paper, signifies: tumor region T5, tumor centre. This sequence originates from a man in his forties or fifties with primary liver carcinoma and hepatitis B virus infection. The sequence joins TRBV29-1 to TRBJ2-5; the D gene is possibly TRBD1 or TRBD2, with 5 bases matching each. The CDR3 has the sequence CSVNIGAQETQYF. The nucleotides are TGCAGCGTCAATATCGGGGCTCAAGAGACCCAGTACTTT.